This T cell receptor (beta chain) originates from a study of lymphopenia after photon versus proton radiotherapy. Study-level points and caveats: Proton therapy kept repertoires fairly stable, unlike photons, which gained effector/memory cells. Post-nadir diversity loss with photons came from oligoclonal expansion, particularly CD8+ Temra cells.

About this clone: The antigen is not known.

Some clones are missing from TCRdb's copy, which holds only in-frame ones; the method was immunoSEQ multiplex PCR. The sample holds some 55,000 clones, about 86% seen once. Sequencing used peripheral blood, obtained from a patient treated with photon-based radiotherapy. This TCR derives from a man in his forties with gastric cancer.

CDR3: CASSSKDRVEQYF. As DNA, the CDR3 is TGTGCCAGCAGCTCCAAAGACAGGGTCGAGCAGTACTTC. This rearrangement joins TRBV7-9 to TRBJ2-5; 7 positions match TRBD1. The end of the DNA aligns better with TRBJ2-7, so the J call may be wrong. Germline V gene sequence: CDR1 SEHNR, CDR2 FQNEAQ (reference sequence). This CDR3 has 13 amino acids.